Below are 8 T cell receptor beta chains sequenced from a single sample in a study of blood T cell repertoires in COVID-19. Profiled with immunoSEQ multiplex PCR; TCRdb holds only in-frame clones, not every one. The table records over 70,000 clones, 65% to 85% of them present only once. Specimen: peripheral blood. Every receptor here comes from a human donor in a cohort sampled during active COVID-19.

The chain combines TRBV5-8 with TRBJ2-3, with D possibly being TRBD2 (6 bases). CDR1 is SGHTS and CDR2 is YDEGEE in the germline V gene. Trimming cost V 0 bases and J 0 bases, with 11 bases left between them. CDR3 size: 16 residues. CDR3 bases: TGTGCCAGCAGCTTGGAAGGCGGGGTTAGCACAGATACGCAGTATTTT. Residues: CASSLEGGVSTDTQYF.

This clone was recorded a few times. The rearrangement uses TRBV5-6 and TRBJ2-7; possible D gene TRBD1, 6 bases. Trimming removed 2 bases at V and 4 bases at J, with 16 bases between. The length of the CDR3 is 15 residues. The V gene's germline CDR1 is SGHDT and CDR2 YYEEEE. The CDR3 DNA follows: TGTGCCAGCAGCTTAAGGGGGACCCCTCCTTACGAGCAGTACTTC. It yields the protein CASSLRGTPPYEQYF.

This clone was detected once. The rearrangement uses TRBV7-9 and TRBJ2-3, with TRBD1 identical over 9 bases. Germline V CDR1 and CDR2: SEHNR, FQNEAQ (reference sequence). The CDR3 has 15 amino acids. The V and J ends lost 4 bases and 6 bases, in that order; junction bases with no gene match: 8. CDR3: CASSSPSGQGDTQYF. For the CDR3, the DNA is TGTGCCAGCAGCTCACCTTCCGGACAGGGGGATACGCAGTATTTT.

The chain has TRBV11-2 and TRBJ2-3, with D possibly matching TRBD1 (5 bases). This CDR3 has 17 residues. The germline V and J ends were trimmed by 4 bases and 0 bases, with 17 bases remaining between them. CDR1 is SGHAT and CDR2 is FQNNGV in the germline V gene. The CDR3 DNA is TGTGCCAGCAGCTCCCTGAAGGGGTCCACTAGCACAGATACGCAGTATTTT. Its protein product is CASSSLKGSTSTDTQYF.

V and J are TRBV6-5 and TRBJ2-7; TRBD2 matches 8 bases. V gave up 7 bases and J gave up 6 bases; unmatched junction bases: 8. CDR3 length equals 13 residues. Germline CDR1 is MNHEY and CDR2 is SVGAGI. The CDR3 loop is CASNLRGGAEQYF. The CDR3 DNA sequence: TGTGCCAGCAACCTTCGGGGGGGGGCCGAGCAGTACTTC.

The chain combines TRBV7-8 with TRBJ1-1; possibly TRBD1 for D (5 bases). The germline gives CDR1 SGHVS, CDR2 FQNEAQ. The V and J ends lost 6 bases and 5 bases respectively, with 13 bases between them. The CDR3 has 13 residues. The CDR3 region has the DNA TGTGCCAGCAGTGTTGGGGGGAGTACTGAAGCTTTCTTT. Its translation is CASSVGGSTEAFF.

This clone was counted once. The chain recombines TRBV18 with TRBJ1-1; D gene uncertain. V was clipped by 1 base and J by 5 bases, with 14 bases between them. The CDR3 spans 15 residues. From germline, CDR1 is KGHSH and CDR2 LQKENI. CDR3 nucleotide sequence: TGTGCCAGCTCACCACGTCGGGGTTTTTCGACTGAAGCTTTCTTT. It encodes CASSPRRGFSTEAFF. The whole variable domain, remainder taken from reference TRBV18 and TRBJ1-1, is NAGVMQNPRHLVRRRGQEARLRCSPMKGHSHVYWYRQLPEEGLKFMVYLQKENIIDESGMPKERFSAEFPKEGPSILRIQQVVRGDSAAYFCASSPRRGFSTEAFFGQGTRLTVV.

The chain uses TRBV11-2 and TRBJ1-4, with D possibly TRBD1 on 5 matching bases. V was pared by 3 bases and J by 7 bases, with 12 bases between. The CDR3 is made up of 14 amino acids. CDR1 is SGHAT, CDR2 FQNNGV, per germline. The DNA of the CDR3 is TGTGCCAGCAGCTTCACCCCTGGGGCTGAAAAACTGTTTTTT. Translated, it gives CASSFTPGAEKLFF.